These T cell receptor beta chains were read from a single sample in a study of breast tumors, draining lymph nodes, adjacent tissues. TCRdb recomputed calls from the multiplex PCR reads with MiXCR, one row per CDR3 protein. The table lists 200,000 to 250,000 distinct CDR3 sequences, less than 35% of them singletons. Sequencing input: axillary lymph node tissue. The receptors were sampled from a female donor with breast cancer. Some clones in this sample may be carry-over from other donors' samples. CDR3s leave out the opening cysteine and the closing phenylalanine or tryptophan. Where a row states a size, it is once, few, many or the class of an expanded clone; other rows omit it.

v_gene	j_gene	abundance	CDR3aa
TRBV5-1	TRBJ2-2	once	ASRAGVNTGELF
TRBV20-1	TRBJ1-4	many	SAAGGKNEKLF
TRBV5-5	TRBJ2-5	many	ASSEVGRTQY
TRBV18	TRBJ1-6	many	ASSKTGTGDSPLH
TRBV7-3	TRBJ2-1	many	ASSPIGGNEQF
TRBV28	TRBJ2-2	few	ASSLDTTNTGELF
TRBV7-9	TRBJ2-5	.	ASSPTGQY
TRBV12-3/TRBV12-4	TRBJ2-2	.	ASSFAHSLAGPNTGELF
TRBV10-3	TRBJ2-7	.	ASSSPGQSSYEQY
TRBV9	TRBJ2-3	.	ASNGGATDTQY
TRBV28	TRBJ2-1	.	ASSTGWYEQF
TRBV5-4	TRBJ2-3	.	ASSGRTSGSTDTQY
TRBV2	TRBJ2-2	many	ASSSTGVAGELF
TRBV27	TRBJ2-5	.	ASSPLRGAQETQY
TRBV4-1	TRBJ1-6	many	ASSQERGYNSPLY
TRBV5-1	TRBJ2-1	.	ASSSRGYNEQF
TRBV20-1	TRBJ2-5	many	SASLWSIIAGQETQY
TRBV7-7	TRBJ1-3	many	ASSLVLSTGNTIY
TRBV7-2	TRBJ1-2	.	ASSLWTGGNYGYP
TRBV10-3	TRBJ2-7	.	ATGTSSYEQY
TRBV2	TRBJ1-3	many	ASSGTGGPFSGNTIY
TRBV20-1	TRBJ2-3	many	SARIGGTSGRTDTQY
TRBV11-2	TRBJ2-3	many	ASSSLARGTQY
TRBV15	TRBJ1-2	.	ATSSRQGQLLPGPYYGYT
TRBV12-3/TRBV12-4	TRBJ1-6	many	ASSLGGTGPNSPLH
TRBV5-4	TRBJ2-3	many	ASSLVRGGTDTQY
TRBV25-1	TRBJ2-2	many	ASRKGTGNTGELF
TRBV25-1	TRBJ2-2	many	ASSEGLRTGELF
TRBV3-1	TRBJ2-7	.	ASSPLWRASYEQY
TRBV5-5	TRBJ2-2	.	ASSLSMGPGELF
TRBV19	TRBJ2-2	many	ASSQRDRGRDGELF
TRBV7-3	TRBJ2-2	many	ASSFEGGTTGELF
TRBV7-2	TRBJ2-3	.	ASSPLQGASYNEQY
TRBV7-9	TRBJ2-1	.	ASSSANNVVLKSSHNEQF
TRBV24-1	TRBJ2-3	many	ATSDFKDTQY